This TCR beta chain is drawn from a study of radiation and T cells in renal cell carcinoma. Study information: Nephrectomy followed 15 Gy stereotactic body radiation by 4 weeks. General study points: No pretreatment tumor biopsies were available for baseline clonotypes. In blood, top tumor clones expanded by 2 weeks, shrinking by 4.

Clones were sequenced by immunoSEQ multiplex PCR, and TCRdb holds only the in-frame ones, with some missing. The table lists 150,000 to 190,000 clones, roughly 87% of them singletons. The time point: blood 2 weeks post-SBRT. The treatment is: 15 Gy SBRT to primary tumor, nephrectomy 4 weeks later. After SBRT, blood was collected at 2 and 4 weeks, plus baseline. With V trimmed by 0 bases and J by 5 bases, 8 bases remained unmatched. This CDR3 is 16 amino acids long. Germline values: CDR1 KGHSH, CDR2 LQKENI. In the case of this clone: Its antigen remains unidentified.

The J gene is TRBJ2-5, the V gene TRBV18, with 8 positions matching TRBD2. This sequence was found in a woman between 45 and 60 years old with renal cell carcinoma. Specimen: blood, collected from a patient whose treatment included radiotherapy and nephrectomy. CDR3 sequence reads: CASSPPLAGVFETQYF. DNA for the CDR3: TGTGCCAGCTCACCACCCCTAGCGGGCGTTTTCGAGACCCAGTACTTC.